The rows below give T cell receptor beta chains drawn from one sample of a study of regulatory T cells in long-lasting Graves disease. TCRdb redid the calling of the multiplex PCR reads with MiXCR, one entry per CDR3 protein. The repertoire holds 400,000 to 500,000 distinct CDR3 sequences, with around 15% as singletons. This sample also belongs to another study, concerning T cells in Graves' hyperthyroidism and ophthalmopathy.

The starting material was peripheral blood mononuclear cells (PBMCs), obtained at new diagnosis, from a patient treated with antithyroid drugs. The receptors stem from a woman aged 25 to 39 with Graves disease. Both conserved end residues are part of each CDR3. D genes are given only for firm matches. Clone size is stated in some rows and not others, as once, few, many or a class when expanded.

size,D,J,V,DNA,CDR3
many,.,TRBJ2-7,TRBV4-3,TGCGCCAGCAGCCAAGACCACCTGGGCAGGGACACCTACGAGCAGTACTTC,CASSQDHLGRDTYEQYF
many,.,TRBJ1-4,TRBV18,TGTGCCAGCTCGGAGAGACAGAATGAAAAACTGTTTTTT,CASSERQNEKLFF
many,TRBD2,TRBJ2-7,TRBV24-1,TGTGCCACCAGTGACTTACGGACTAGCGGGAGCTTCGAGCAGTACTTC,CATSDLRTSGSFEQYF
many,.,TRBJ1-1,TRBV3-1,TGTGCCAGCGGTGACAGCTCTGAAGCTTTCTTT,CASGDSSEAFF
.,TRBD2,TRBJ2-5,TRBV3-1,TGTGCCAGCAGCCACTACAGGGGACCGGGACTAGCGCTACAAGAGACCCAGTACTTC,CASSHYRGPGLALQETQYF
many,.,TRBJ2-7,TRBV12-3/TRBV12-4,TGTGCCAGCAGTTTTGGGGGAGGACTCTACGAGCAGTACTTC,CASSFGGGLYEQYF
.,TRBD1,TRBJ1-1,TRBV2,TGTGCCAGCAGTGAAGGGGACAGGCTCTATGAAGCTTTCTTT,CASSEGDRLYEAFF
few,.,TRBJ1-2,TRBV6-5,TGTGCCAGCAGTTACGTATCGGGTGATGGCTACACCTTC,CASSYVSGDGYTF
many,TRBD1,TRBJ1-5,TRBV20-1,TGCAGTGCAGCTTACGGGACAGGGGGCCTCAGCAATCAGCCCCAGCATTTT,CSAAYGTGGLSNQPQHF
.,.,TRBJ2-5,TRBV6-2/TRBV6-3,TGTGCCAGCAGTTACTCTAACAGAGGATGGGAGACCCAGTACTTC,CASSYSNRGWETQYF
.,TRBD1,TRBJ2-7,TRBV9,TGTGCCAGCAGCTTGCGGGGGACAGGGAGCTCCTACGAGCAGTACTTC,CASSLRGTGSSYEQYF
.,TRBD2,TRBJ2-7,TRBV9,TGTGCCAGCAGCGTAGAGGCGGGAGTGGCCTACGAGCAGTACTTC,CASSVEAGVAYEQYF
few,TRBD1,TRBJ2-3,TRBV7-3,TGTGCCAGCAGCTTAGGACAGGCCCACACAGATACGCAGTATTTT,CASSLGQAHTDTQYF
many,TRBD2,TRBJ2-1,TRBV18,TGTGCCAGCTCACCACTTAGCGGGGACAATGAGCAGTTCTTC,CASSPLSGDNEQFF
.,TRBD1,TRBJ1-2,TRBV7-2,TGTGCCAGCAGCCTCAGCCAGGGGGCGCCGTGGTATGGCTACACCTTC,CASSLSQGAPWYGYTF
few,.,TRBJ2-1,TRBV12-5,TGTGCTAGTGGTTTCTCAGCCGCCAATGAGCAGTTCTTC,CASGFSAANEQFF
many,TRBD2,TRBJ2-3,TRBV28,TGTGCCAGCAGTTCCTATACTAGCGGCCCTGGGGGAGGCACAGATACGCAGTATTTT,CASSSYTSGPGGGTDTQYF
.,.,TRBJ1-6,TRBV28,TGTGCCAGCAGTTTATTAGGCCAACCCCTCCACTTT,CASSLLGQPLHF
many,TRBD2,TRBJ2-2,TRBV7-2,TGTGCCAGCAGCCAGGGACTAGCGGGAGGACGGGGCGGGGAGCTGTTTTTT,CASSQGLAGGRGGELFF
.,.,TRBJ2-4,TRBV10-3,TGTGCCATCAGTGGACAGGGTGGGGGAGGCAAAAACATTCAGTACTTC,CAISGQGGGGKNIQYF
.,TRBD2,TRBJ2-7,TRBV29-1,TGCAGCGTCGGGGGGGTGGGGGTAGCGGGAGGGCCCTCCTACGAGCAGTACTTC,CSVGGVGVAGGPSYEQYF
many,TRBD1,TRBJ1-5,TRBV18,TGTGCCAGCTCACCCGACAGGGGAAGCCAGCCCCAGCATTTT,CASSPDRGSQPQHF
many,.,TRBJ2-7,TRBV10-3,TGTGCCATCGCTGGGGAAACATACGAGCAGTACTTC,CAIAGETYEQYF
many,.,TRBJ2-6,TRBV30,TGTGCCTGCCGACTTTCCCCCCACTCTGGGGCCAACGTCCTGACTTTC,CACRLSPHSGANVLTF
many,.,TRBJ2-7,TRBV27,TGTGCCAGCAGTTTAAGAGTCTGGGCTCCAGAGCAGTACTTC,CASSLRVWAPEQYF
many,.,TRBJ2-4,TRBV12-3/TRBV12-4,TGTGCCAGCAACTTAGCGGAGTACGGCAAAAACATTCAGTACTTC,CASNLAEYGKNIQYF
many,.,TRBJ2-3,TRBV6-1,TGTGCCAGCGGCAGGGACCCTGGGGTAGATACGCAGTATTTT,CASGRDPGVDTQYF
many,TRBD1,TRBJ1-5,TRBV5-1,TGCGCCAGCAGACGAGGGACAGGGGATCAGCCCCAGCATTTT,CASRRGTGDQPQHF
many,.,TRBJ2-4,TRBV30,TGTGCCTGGAGGCACCCGGGGAAGAGAAACATTCAGTACTTC,CAWRHPGKRNIQYF
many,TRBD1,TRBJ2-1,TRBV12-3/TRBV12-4,TGTGCCAGCAGGAAGGGACAGGGGGCAGACAATGAGCAGTTCTTC,CASRKGQGADNEQFF
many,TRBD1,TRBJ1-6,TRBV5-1,TGCGCCAGCAGCTTGGTCCCCGGGACAGGGAGGTCACCCCTCCACTTT,CASSLVPGTGRSPLHF
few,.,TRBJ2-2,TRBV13,TGTGCCAGCAGCCTAGGGATAGCGGTCTTTACCGGGGAGCTGTTTTTT,CASSLGIAVFTGELFF
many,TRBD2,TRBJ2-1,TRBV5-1,TGCGCCAGCAGCTTGTCTAGCGGGGGCTACAATGAGCAGTTCTTC,CASSLSSGGYNEQFF
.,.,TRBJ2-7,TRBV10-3,TGTGCCATCAGGGAAGGGACCCTCTACGAGCAGTACTTC,CAIREGTLYEQYF
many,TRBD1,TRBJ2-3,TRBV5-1,TGCGCCAGCAGCCGGAGACAGGGGGTTGGAGATACGCAGTATTTT,CASSRRQGVGDTQYF
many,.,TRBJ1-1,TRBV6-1,TGTGCCAGCAGTAAAAGCCAGGGGAACACTGAAGCTTTCTTT,CASSKSQGNTEAFF
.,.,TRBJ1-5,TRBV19,TGTGCCAGTAGAAGCTTACAGGGCAGCAATCAGCCCCAGCATTTT,CASRSLQGSNQPQHF
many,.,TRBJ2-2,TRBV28,TGTGCCAGCAGTTTTCGTTCGGGCGGGGAGCTGTTTTTT,CASSFRSGGELFF
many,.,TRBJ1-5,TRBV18,TGTGCCAGCTCACCGTCGAAGGGGGGCACTCAGCCCCAGCATTTT,CASSPSKGGTQPQHF
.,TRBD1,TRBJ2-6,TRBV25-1,TGTGCCAGCAGTATACAGGGGGCCGGGGCCAACGTCCTGACTTTC,CASSIQGAGANVLTF
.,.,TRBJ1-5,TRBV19,TGTGCCAGTAATGATGGCAATCAGCCCCAGCATTTT,CASNDGNQPQHF
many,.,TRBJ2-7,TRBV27,TGTGCCAGCAGTCCAAAGCGGATTGCCGGCGACGAGCAGTACTTC,CASSPKRIAGDEQYF
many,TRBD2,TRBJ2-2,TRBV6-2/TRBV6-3,TGTGCCAGCAGCCGCAGACTAGCGGGAGCCAAGAACACCGGGGAGCTGTTTTTT,CASSRRLAGAKNTGELFF
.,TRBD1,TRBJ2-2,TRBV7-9,TGTGCCAGCAGCTTTACGGACAGGGGTACGGAGCTGTTTTTT,CASSFTDRGTELFF
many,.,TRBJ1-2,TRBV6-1,TGTGCCAGCAGCACTACGGACTGGCCACGGTATGGCTACACCTTC,CASSTTDWPRYGYTF
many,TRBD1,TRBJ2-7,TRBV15,TGTGCCACCAGCAGCGAACCGGGACAGTTGAGCTCCTACGAGCAGTACTTC,CATSSEPGQLSSYEQYF
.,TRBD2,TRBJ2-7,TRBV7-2,TGTGCCAGCAGCTTAACTTCTAGCGGGAGCTCCTACGAGCAGTACTTC,CASSLTSSGSSYEQYF
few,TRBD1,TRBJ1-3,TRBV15,TGTGCCACCAGCAGGGACAGGGAGGGAAACACCATATATTTT,CATSRDREGNTIYF
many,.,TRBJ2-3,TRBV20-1,TGCAGTGCTGGGGGTTATACAGATACGCAGTATTTT,CSAGGYTDTQYF
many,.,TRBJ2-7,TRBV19,TGTGCCAGCACTCGGCGACATTCGAGCTCCTACGAGCAGTACTTC,CASTRRHSSSYEQYF
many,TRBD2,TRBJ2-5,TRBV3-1,TGTGCCAGCAGCCAACTACCGACTAGCGGGAGAGGAGAGACCCAGTACTTC,CASSQLPTSGRGETQYF